The sequence of this T cell receptor (beta chain) was determined in a study of cytotoxic CD8 clonotypes in ibrutinib-treated CLL. Findings and caveats of the study: Shared public clonotypes were rare, and on treatment they either got smaller or stayed the same. Collection times varied between progressing and sustained-remission patients.

This clone has just a few counts. What it binds is not known. The planned depth of sequencing spanned 1 in 200,000 to 1 in 1 million T cells. TCRdb's copy holds only in-frame clones and misses some; the assay was immunoSEQ multiplex PCR. The table has 20,000 to 30,000 clones, 68% seen once. The TCR was taken from a human donor with chronic lymphocytic leukemia. Sequenced material: PBMCs, taken after 24 months of ibrutinib treatment.

The CDR3 DNA reads TGTGCCAGCAGTTTAACACCACGGGGGGGGACCAACTACGAGCAGTACTTC. Translated, it gives CASSLTPRGGTNYEQYF. The genes are TRBV27 and TRBJ2-7, with 8 bases that match TRBD2. Germline V CDR1 and CDR2: MNHEY, SMNVEV (reference sequence). The V and J ends lost 2 bases and 3 bases, in that order; junction bases with no gene match: 12. The CDR3 is made up of 17 amino acids.